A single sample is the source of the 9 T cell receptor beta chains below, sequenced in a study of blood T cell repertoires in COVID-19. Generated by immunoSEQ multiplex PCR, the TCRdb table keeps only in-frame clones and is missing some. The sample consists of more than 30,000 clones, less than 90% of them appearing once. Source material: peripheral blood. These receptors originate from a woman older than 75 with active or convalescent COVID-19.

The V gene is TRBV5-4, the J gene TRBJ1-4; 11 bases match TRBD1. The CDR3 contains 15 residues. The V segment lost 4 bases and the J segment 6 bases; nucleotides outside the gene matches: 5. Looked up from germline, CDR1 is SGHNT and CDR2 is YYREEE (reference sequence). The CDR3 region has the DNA TGTGCCAGCAGCCGGGGGACAGGGGGGGATGAAAAACTGTTTTTT. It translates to CASSRGTGGDEKLFF.

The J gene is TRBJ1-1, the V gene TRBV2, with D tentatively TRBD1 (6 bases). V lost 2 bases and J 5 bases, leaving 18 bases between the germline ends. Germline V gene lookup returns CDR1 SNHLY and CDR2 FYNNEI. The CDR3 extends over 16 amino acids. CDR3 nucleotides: TGTGCCAGCAGTGAAAACAGGGAAGTCGGGTGGACTGAAGCTTTCTTT. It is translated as CASSENREVGWTEAFF.

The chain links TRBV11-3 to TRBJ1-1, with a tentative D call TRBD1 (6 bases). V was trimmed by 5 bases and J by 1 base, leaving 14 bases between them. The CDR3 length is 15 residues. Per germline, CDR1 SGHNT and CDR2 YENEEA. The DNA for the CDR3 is TGTGCCAGCAGCCCCACACAGGGCCCGAACACTGAAGCTTTCTTT. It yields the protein CASSPTQGPNTEAFF.

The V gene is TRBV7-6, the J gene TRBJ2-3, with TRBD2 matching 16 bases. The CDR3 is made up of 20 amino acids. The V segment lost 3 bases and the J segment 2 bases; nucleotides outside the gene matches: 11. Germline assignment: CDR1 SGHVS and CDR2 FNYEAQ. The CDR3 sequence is CASSLGTSGGAWWVTDTQYF. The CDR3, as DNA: TGTGCCAGCAGCTTGGGGACTAGCGGGGGGGCTTGGTGGGTCACAGATACGCAGTATTTT. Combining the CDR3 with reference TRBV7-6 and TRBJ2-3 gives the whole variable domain GAGVSQSPRYKVTKRGQDVALRCDPISGHVSLYWYRQALGQGPEFLTYFNYEAQQDKSGLPNDRFSAERPEGSISTLTIQRTEQRDSAMYRCASSLGTSGGAWWVTDTQYFGPGTRLTVL.

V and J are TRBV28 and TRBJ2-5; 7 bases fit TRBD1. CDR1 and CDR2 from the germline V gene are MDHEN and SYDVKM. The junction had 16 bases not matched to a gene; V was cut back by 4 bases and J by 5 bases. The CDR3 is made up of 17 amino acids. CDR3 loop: CASSSLWGTDKSETQYF. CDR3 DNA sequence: TGTGCCAGCAGTTCCCTCTGGGGGACAGACAAGTCGGAGACCCAGTACTTC.

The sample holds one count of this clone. Here the CDR3 DNA reads TGTGCCAGCAGCGTAGCTGTAGCGCCGGGAGGAAACACCATATATTTT. It yields the protein CASSVAVAPGGNTIYF. This chain uses TRBV9 with TRBJ1-3; D remains ambiguous. This CDR3 spans 16 amino acids. In germline, CDR1 is SGDLS, CDR2 YYNGEE. V was clipped by 0 bases and J by 4 bases, with 14 bases between them.

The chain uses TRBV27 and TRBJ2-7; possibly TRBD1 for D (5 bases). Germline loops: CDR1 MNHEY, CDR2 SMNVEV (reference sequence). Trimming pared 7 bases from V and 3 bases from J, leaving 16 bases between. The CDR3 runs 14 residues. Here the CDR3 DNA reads TGTGCCAGCACCAGGGCCCCGGTTGGCTACGAGCAGTACTTC. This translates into CASTRAPVGYEQYF.

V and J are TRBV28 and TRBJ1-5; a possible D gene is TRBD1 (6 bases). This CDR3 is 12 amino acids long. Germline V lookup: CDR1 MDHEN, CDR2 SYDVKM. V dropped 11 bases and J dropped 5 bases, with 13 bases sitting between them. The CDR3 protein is CAGGTGYQPQHF. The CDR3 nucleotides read TGTGCCGGGGGAACAGGGTATCAGCCCCAGCATTTT.

As DNA, the CDR3 is TGTGCCAGCAGGCGGGACAGCGAAAAACTGTTTTTT. This codes for CASRRDSEKLFF. The genes are TRBV5-4 and TRBJ1-4; 7 nucleotides line up with TRBD1. CDR3 length: 12 amino acids. Germline V gives CDR1 SGHNT, CDR2 YYREEE (reference sequence). Trimming cost V 5 bases and J 8 bases; bases outside gene matches: 3. Using reference TRBV5-4 and TRBJ1-4 for the parts outside the CDR3, the full variable domain is ETGVTQSPTHLIKTRGQQVTLRCSSQSGHNTVSWYQQALGQGPQFIFQYYREEENGRGNFPPRFSGLQFPNYSSELNVNALELDDSALYLCASRRDSEKLFFGSGTQLSVL.